The 2 T cell receptor beta chains in this list originate from one sample, sequenced in a study of blood T cell repertoires in COVID-19. Clones were read by immunoSEQ multiplex PCR, and TCRdb kept only the in-frame ones, dropping some. The table shows a few hundred thousand clones, with approximately 75% occurring only once. Sequences were obtained from PBMCs or T cells enriched from blood (not recorded which). The receptors shown here come from a man in his forties who had recovered from COVID-19.

The chain has TRBV5-5 and TRBJ2-5; D is unresolved. The CDR3 totals 14 residues. The V gene lost 2 bases and the J gene lost 5 bases, with 13 bases spanning the gap. CDR1 is SGHKS, CDR2 YYEKEE, per germline (reference sequence). The CDR3 DNA follows: TGTGCCAGCAGCTTTCTTTTGACTGGGGAGACCCAGTACTTC. It yields the protein CASSFLLTGETQYF. Full variable domain (remainder filled in from reference TRBV5-5 and TRBJ2-5): DAGVTQSPTHLIKTRGQQVTLRCSPISGHKSVSWYQQVLGQGPQFIFQYYEKEERGRGNFPDRFSARQFPNYSSELNVNALLLGDSALYLCASSFLLTGETQYFGPGTRLLVL.

In its sample, this clone was seen a few times. The chain uses TRBV27 and TRBJ2-7; TRBD2 matches at 11 bases. Germline V CDR1 and CDR2: MNHEY, SMNVEV (reference sequence). The CDR3 length is 17 residues. V shed 2 bases, J shed 3 bases, and the junction held 9 bases outside the gene matches. CDR3 in amino acids: CASSLAPTSGKLYEQYF. The CDR3 DNA is TGTGCCAGCAGTTTAGCACCGACTAGCGGGAAGCTCTACGAGCAGTACTTC.